This record looks at one TCR beta chain sequence and its context. Repertoires were generated with immunoSEQ multiplex PCR, while TCRdb's copy carries only in-frame clones and drops some. The sample yields around 140,000 clones, under 95% seen once. The data were taken from a study of OX40 agonist ivuxolimab in advanced cancers. Study at large: A male proportion of more than 75% was recorded, with mean age about 62 years and range roughly 23 to 90.

The CDR3 consists of 15 residues. CDR1 is SGHVS and CDR2 is FNYEAQ in the germline V gene. V trimming: 1 base; J trimming: 4 bases; junction bases outside the gene matches: 2. The TCR sequence derives from an adult with an advanced solid tumor such as melanoma, head and neck, liver or kidney cancer. The rearrangement links TRBV7-6 to TRBJ2-7; 12 bases align to TRBD1. The sequences come from CD4+ or CD8+ T cells sorted from blood, collected in a trial of the OX40 agonist ivuxolimab. The CDR3 DNA follows: TGTGCCAGCAGCTTAGGGGGACAGGGGGCTTACGAGCAGTACTTC. Protein: CASSLGGQGAYEQYF.